This entry features one T cell receptor (beta chain) sequence. Its matching antigen is unknown. The sample belongs to a study of CD8+ T cells in alopecia areata. Whole-study context: The protocol delivered tofacitinib for 6 to 18 months, then withdrew it for 6 months. Study-wide findings and caveats: Patients showed less clear TCR sequence sharing than mice, possibly partly because of HLA diversity.

It was cDNA, reverse transcribed from extracted RNA, that served as the sequencing template. Only in-frame clones appear in the TCRdb table, and some are missing; sequencing was by immunoSEQ multiplex PCR. The table shows 250,000 to 300,000 clones, with 55% to 75% occurring only once. Documented treatment: oral pan-JAK inhibitor, 5-10 mg twice daily. Source: CD4+ T cells sorted from blood, taken at week 24, from a patient treated with tofacitinib. The source is a human donor with alopecia areata.

CDR3 sequence: CASSPGGADQPQHF. CDR3 sequence (DNA): TGTGCCAGCTCACCAGGGGGCGCGGATCAGCCCCAGCATTTT. The rearrangement uses TRBV18 and TRBJ1-5; a weak D match, TRBD1 (6 bases). The germline gives CDR1 KGHSH, CDR2 LQKENI. CDR3 length equals 14 residues. The V end was cut by 2 bases, the J end by 5 bases, with 10 bases between.